This TCR beta chain is from a study of T cell responses to AZD1222 COVID-19 vaccine. Repertoires were generated with immunoSEQ multiplex PCR, while TCRdb's copy carries only in-frame clones and drops some. This table holds approximately 150,000 clones, 90% to 95% found once. This clone was picked up one time. What it binds is not known. General study findings and limits: The study found Spike-specific TCR breadth and depth rose after two AZD1222 doses. Females made up more of the donors, who were largely white British, and clonal diversity may have come out too low.

The V segment lost 4 bases and the J segment 4 bases; nucleotides outside the gene matches: 6. Germline V lookup: CDR1 MDHEN, CDR2 SYDVKM. The CDR3 extends over 15 amino acids. The rearrangement joins TRBV28 to TRBJ1-5, with 8 bases lining up with TRBD1. The specimen was peripheral blood, collected after recovery from COVID-19. This TCR came from an adult who had recovered from COVID-19. The CDR3 spells CASSSQGEGNQPQHF. In DNA form, the CDR3 reads TGTGCCAGCAGTTCACAGGGGGAAGGTAATCAGCCCCAGCATTTT.